This T cell receptor beta chain was found in a study of T cell responses to AZD1222 COVID-19 vaccine. The study, taken as a whole, reports: Unmutated variant regions are reportedly targeted by nearly half of spike-specific TCRs. After two AZD1222 doses, spike-specific TCR breadth and depth rose versus day 0.

Repertoires were generated with immunoSEQ multiplex PCR, while TCRdb's copy carries only in-frame clones and drops some. The table includes about 96,000 clones, roughly nine tenths detected once. J lost 3 bases, V lost 1 base, and 4 bases had no gene match. Germline lookup yields CDR1 SGHNT and CDR2 YYREEE (reference sequence). The length of the CDR3 is 16 residues. Details on this clone: Its antigen is not known.

The gene calls are TRBV5-4 and TRBJ2-1; 10 bases fit TRBD1. This sample comprised peripheral blood, obtained on day 0 of AZD1222 vaccination. The clonotype was recovered from an adult in good health. CDR3 in amino acids: CASSLPGQGNYNEQFF. For the CDR3, the DNA is TGTGCCAGCAGCTTGCCGGGACAGGGGAACTACAATGAGCAGTTCTTC.